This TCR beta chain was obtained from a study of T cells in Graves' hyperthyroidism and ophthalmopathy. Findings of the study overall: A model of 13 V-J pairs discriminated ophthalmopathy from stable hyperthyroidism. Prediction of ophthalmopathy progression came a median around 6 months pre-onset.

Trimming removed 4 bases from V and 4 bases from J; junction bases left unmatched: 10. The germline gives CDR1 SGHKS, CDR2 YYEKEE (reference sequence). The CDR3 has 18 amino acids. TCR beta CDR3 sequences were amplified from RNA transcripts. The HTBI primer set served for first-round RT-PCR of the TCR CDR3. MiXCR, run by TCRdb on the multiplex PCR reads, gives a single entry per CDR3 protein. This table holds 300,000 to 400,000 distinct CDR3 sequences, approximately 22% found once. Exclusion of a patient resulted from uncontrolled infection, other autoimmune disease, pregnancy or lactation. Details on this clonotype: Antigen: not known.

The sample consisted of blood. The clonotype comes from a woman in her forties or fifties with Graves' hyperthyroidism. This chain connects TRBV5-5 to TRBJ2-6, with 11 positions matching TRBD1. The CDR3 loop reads CASSPAPDRGPGANVLTF. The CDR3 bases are TGTGCCAGCAGCCCGGCCCCGGACAGGGGGCCGGGGGCCAACGTCCTGACTTTC.